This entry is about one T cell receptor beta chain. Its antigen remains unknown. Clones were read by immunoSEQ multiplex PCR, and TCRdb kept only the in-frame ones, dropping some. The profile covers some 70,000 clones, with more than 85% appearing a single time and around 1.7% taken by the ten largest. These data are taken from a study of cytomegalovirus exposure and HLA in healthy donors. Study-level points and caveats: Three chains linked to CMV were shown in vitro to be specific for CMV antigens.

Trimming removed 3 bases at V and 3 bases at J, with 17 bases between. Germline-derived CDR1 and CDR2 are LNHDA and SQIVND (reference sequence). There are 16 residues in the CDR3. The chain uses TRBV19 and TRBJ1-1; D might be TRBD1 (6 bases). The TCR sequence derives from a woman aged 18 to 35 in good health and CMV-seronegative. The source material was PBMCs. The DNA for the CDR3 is TGTGCCAGTAGTATGCGTCAGGGGAAAGGGGACACTGAAGCTTTCTTT. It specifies CASSMRQGKGDTEAFF.